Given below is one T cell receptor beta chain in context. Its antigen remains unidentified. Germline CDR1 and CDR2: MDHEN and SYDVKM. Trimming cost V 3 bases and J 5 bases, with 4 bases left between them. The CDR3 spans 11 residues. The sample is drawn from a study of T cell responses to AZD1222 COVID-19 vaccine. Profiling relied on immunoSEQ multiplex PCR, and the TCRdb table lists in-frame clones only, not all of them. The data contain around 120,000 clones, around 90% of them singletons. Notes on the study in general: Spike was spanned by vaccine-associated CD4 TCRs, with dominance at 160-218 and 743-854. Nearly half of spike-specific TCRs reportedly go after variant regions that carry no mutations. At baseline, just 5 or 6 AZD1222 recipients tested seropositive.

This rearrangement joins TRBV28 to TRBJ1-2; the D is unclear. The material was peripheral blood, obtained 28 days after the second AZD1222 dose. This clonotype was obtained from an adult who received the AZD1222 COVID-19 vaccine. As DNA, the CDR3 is TGTGCCAGCAGTTTGGAGTATGGCTACACCTTC. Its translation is CASSLEYGYTF.